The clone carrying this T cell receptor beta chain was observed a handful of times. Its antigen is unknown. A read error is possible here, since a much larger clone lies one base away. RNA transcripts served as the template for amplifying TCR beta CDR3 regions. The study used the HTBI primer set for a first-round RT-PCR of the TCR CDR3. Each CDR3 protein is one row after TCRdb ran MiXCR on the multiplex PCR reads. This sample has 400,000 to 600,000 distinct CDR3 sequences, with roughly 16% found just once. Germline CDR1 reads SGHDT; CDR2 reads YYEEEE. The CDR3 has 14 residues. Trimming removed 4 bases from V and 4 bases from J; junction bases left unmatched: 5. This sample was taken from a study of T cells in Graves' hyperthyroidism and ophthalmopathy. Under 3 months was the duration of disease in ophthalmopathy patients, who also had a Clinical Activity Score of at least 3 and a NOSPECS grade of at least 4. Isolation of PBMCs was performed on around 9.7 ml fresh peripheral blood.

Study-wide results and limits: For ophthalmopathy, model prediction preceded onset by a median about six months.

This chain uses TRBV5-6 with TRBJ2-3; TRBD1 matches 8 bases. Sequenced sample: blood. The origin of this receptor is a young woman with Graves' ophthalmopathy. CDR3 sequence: CASSGTGGSDTQYF. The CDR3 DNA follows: TGTGCCAGCAGCGGTACAGGGGGGTCAGATACGCAGTATTTT. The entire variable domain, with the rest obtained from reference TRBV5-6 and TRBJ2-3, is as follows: DAGVTQSPTHLIKTRGQQVTLRCSPKSGHDTVSWYQQALGQGPQFIFQYYEEEERQRGNFPDRFSGHQFPNYSSELNVNALLLGDSALYLCASSGTGGSDTQYFGPGTRLTVL.